This T cell receptor beta chain comes out of a study of blood T cell repertoires in COVID-19. At the level of the study: Some COVID-19 samples were acute and others convalescent; all came from the United States, Italy and Spain. Sample material is recorded as cDNA or gDNA derived from T cells, B-cell-depleted T cells, or PBMCs.

Original data processing: Counts of nucleated cells, estimated from reference gene primer amplification, were obtained. The table came from immunoSEQ multiplex PCR; TCRdb's copy has only in-frame clones and leaves some out. D and trimming come from the DNA, and the V and J calls and clone size come from that table. The data contain 200,000 to 300,000 clones, roughly 84% of them singletons. Germline V gives CDR1 SGHRS, CDR2 YFSETQ. The CDR3 runs 15 residues. Germline trimming cut 4 bases from V and 7 bases from J; bases unmatched to any gene: 10. Material for sequencing was peripheral blood. This TCR was sampled from a man aged 35 to 55 who had recovered from COVID-19. The rearrangement joins TRBV5-1 to TRBJ2-4; TRBD1 matches 8 bases. CDR3 in amino acids: CASSPMTGEANIQYF. The CDR3 coding sequence is TGCGCCAGCAGCCCTATGACAGGGGAAGCGAACATTCAGTACTTC.